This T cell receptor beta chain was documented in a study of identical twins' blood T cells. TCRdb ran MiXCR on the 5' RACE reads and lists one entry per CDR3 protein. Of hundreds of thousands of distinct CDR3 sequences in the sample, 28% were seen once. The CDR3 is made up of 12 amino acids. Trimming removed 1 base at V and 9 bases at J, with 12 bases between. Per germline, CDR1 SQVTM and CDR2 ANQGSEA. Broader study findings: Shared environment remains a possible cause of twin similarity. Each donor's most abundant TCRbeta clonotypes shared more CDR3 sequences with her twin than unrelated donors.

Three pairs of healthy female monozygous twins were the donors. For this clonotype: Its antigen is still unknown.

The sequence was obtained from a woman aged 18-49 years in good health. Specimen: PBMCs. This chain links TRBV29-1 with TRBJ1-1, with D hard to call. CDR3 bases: TGCAGCGTTGAAGGTCGAAGCTCAAAAGCTTTCTTT. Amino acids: CSVEGRSSKAFF.